This record concerns one TCR beta chain sequence. Some clones are missing from TCRdb's copy, which holds only in-frame ones; the method was immunoSEQ multiplex PCR. The table has under 95,000 clones, about 90% seen once. This CDR3 has 13 amino acids. Germline CDR1 SGHRS, CDR2 YFSETQ. Trimming shortened V by 4 bases and J by 4 bases, and 11 bases separated the two germline ends. The data were taken from a study of T cell changes during pregnancy in multiple sclerosis. This clonotype originated in a female donor with multiple sclerosis, enrolled in a pregnancy study. The V call is TRBV5-1, the J call TRBJ1-1; D possibly corresponds to TRBD1 (6 bases). Sequences were derived from CD4+ T cells from peripheral blood mononuclear cells, sampled before pregnancy. The CDR3 is CASSPGVSTEAFF. DNA for the CDR3: TGCGCCAGCAGCCCAGGGGTTTCCACTGAAGCTTTCTTT.